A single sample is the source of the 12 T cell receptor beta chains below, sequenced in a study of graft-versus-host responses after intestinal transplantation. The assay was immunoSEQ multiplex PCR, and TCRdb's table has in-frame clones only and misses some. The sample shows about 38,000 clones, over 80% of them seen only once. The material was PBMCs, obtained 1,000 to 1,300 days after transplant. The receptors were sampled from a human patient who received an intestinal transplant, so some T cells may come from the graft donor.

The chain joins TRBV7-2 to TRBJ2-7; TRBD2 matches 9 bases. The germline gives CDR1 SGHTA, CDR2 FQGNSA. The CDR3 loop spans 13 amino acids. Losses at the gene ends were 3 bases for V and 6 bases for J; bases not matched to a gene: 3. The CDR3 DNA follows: TGTGCCAGCAGCTTTGGACTAGCGTTCGAGCAGTACTTC. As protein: CASSFGLAFEQYF.

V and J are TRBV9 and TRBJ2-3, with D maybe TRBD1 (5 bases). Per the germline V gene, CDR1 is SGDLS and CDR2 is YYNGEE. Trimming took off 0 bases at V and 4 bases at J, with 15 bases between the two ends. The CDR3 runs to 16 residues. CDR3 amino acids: CASSVGQGSDPDTQYF. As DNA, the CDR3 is TGTGCCAGCAGCGTAGGTCAGGGCAGTGACCCAGATACGCAGTATTTT.

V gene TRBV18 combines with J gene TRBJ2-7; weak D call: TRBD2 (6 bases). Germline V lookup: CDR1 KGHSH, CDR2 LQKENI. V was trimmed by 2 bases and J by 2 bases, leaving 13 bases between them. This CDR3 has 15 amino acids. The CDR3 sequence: CASSPKEGPTYEQYF. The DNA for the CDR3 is TGTGCCAGCTCACCAAAGGAGGGGCCCACCTACGAGCAGTACTTC.

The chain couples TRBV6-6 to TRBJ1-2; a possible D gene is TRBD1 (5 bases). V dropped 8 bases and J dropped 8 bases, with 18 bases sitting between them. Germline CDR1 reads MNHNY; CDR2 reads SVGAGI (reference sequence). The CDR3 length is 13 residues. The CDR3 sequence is CASQGEERGGYTF. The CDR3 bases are TGTGCCAGCCAAGGGGAGGAGCGCGGCGGCTACACCTTC.

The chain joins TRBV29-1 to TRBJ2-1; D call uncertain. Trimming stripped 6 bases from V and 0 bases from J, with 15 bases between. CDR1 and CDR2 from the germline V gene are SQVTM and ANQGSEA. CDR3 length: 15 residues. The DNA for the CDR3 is TGCAGCGTCGTTTTGGACGGCCGCTCCTACAATGAGCAGTTCTTC. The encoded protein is CSVVLDGRSYNEQFF.

CDR3 amino acids: CAIGLSSASYEQYF. The CDR3 DNA reads TGTGCCATCGGACTCTCCTCAGCATCCTACGAGCAGTACTTC. The V and J genes are TRBV10-3 and TRBJ2-7; D is perhaps TRBD2 (5 bases). Germline V CDR1 and CDR2: ENHRY, SYGVKD. The ends were cut back, 8 bases at V and 1 base at J, with 15 bases in the middle. This CDR3 contains 14 residues.

CDR3 protein: CASSFRGGSSYNEQFF. DNA for the CDR3: TGTGCCAGCAGTTTCAGGGGCGGTAGCTCCTACAATGAGCAGTTCTTC. The chain carries TRBV28 and TRBJ2-1; D might be TRBD1 (6 bases). The V gene lost 3 bases and the J gene lost 0 bases, with 12 bases spanning the gap. Looked up from germline, CDR1 is MDHEN and CDR2 is SYDVKM. The length of the CDR3 is 16 residues. The variable domain in full, completed from reference TRBV28 and TRBJ2-1, reads DVKVTQSSRYLVKRTGEKVFLECVQDMDHENMFWYRQDPGLGLRLIYFSYDVKMKEKGDIPEGYSVSREKKERFSLILESASTNQTSMYLCASSFRGGSSYNEQFFGPGTRLTVL.

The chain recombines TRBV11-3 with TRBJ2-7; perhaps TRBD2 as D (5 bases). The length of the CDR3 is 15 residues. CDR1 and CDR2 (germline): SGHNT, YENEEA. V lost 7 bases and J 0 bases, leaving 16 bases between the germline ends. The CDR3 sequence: CASTLRGYSSYEQYF. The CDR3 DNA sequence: TGTGCCAGCACCCTCCGAGGGTATAGCTCCTACGAGCAGTACTTC.

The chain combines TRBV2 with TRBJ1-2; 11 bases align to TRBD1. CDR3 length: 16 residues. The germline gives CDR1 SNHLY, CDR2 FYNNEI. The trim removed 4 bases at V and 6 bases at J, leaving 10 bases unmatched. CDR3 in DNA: TGTGCCAGCAGTGGGGCCGGGACAGGGGGACTAAATGGCTACACCTTC. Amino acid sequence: CASSGAGTGGLNGYTF.

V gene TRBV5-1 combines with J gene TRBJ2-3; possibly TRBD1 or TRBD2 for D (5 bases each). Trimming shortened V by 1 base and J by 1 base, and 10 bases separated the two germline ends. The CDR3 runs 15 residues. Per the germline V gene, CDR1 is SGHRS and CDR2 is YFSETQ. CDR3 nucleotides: TGCGCCAGCAGCTTGTGGGACGGGGGCACAGATACGCAGTATTTT. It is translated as CASSLWDGGTDTQYF.

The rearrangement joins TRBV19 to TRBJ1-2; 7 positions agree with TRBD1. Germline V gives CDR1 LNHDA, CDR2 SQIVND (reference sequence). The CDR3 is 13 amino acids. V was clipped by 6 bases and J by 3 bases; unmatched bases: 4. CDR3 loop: CASSFGTDYGYTF. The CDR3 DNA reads TGTGCCAGTAGCTTCGGGACAGACTATGGCTACACCTTC.

In DNA, the CDR3 is TGTGCCAGCAGTTCGGGGGGGGCGAACACTGAAGCTTTCTTT. Its translation: CASSSGGANTEAFF. V gene TRBV28 combines with J gene TRBJ1-1; D is perhaps TRBD1 (6 bases). In germline, CDR1 is MDHEN, CDR2 SYDVKM. The CDR3 extends over 14 amino acids. Trimming took 4 bases from V and 1 from J, leaving 10 bases between them.